This T cell receptor (beta chain) was recovered during a study of CD8+ T cells in alopecia areata. About the study: For the treated group, dosing was oral tofacitinib at 5 to 10 mg twice daily. The study gave tofacitinib for 6 to 18 months, then 6 months off drug. Whole-study findings and limits: Compared with normal scalp, lesional scalp had higher clonality and more expanded CD8+ clones.

With V trimmed by 2 bases and J by 2 bases, 4 bases remained unmatched. The CDR3 has 15 amino acids. Germline CDR1 is MNHEY and CDR2 is SVGAGI. Note on this clone: Its antigen is as yet unknown.

Following extraction, RNA underwent reverse transcription to cDNA, which served as the sequencing template. The protocol was immunoSEQ multiplex PCR, while the TCRdb copy is restricted to in-frame clones and leaves out a portion. The repertoire holds 69,000 or so clones, with approximately 60% as singletons. The sample was CD8+ T cells sorted from blood, taken at week 0. This receptor was obtained from a human donor with alopecia areata. J is TRBJ2-5 and V is TRBV6-5, with 8 bases matching TRBD2. CDR3 coding DNA: TGTGCCAGCAGTTACGCGGGGGGCCTACAAGAGACCCAGTACTTC. The encoded protein is CASSYAGGLQETQYF.